This TCR beta chain derives from a study of cytomegalovirus exposure and HLA in healthy donors. For the study at large: One earlier analysis, a look at 150 million to 200 million T cells, found approximately 120 million unique TCR beta sequences.

In its sample, this clone was seen a few times. Its antigen is not known. Researchers ran the PCR with 60 Vbeta and 13 Jbeta primers. Sequenced by immunoSEQ multiplex PCR; TCRdb stores in-frame clones only, minus some. The sample contains about 150,000 clones, 70% to 90% of which appear only once. Study outcomes and limitations: Published work reported that the classifier diagnosed cytomegalovirus status with high specificity and sensitivity.

The ends were cut back, 3 bases at V and 4 bases at J, with 13 bases in the middle. This CDR3 comprises 14 residues. Germline V gene lookup returns CDR1 SGDLS and CDR2 YYNGEE. The receptor was isolated from a woman between 18 and 29 years old in good health and CMV-seronegative. Sequenced material: PBMCs. V and J are TRBV9 and TRBJ1-2, with D maybe TRBD1 (6 bases). The CDR3 DNA sequence: TGTGCCAGCAGCGCAAGAACAGGGACCTATGGCTACACCTTC. Protein product: CASSARTGTYGYTF. The full variable domain, in which reference TRBV9 and TRBJ1-2 provide the parts outside the CDR3, is DSGVTQTPKHLITATGQRVTLRCSPRSGDLSVYWYQQSLDQGLQFLIQYYNGEERAKGNILERFSAQQFPDLHSELNLSSLELGDSALYFCASSARTGTYGYTFGSGTRLTVV.